This T cell receptor beta chain was recorded in a study of molecular identifiers for immune sequencing clone quantification. Notes on the study in general: A single cell's spiked Jurkat TCR RNA was reportedly detectable among fewer than 1.1 million naive cells.

This clonotype was counted at least ten times. Antigen: not known. The bulk TCR libraries were made with methods described before and with listed TCR primers. TCRdb reprocessed the PCR reads via MiXCR and lists one record per CDR3 protein. Altogether about 89,000 distinct CDR3 sequences are present, under 20% being singletons, with the ten largest covering 0.7% to 0.95%. J lost 0 bases, V lost 5 bases, and 10 bases had no gene match. The CDR3 spans 18 residues. Sequencing used naive CD8+ T cells from blood, with Jurkat cell RNA spiked in. The subset denotes: FACS-sorted CD8+CD4-CCR7+CD45RA+ naive T cells. This clonotype was sampled from a human donor in good health. Some libraries in this study had Jurkat cell RNA spiked in. The gene calls are TRBV12-3 or TRBV12-4 and TRBJ2-6; 7 bases fit TRBD1. CDR3 DNA: TGTGCCAGCAGTACCGGACAGGCATTCCCCTCTGGGGCCAACGTCCTGACTTTC. Protein: CASSTGQAFPSGANVLTF.